Listed below are T cell receptor beta chains from one sample, sequenced in a study of cytomegalovirus exposure and HLA in healthy donors. Sequencing was performed with immunoSEQ multiplex PCR; in TCRdb, only in-frame clones are kept and a portion is missing. This repertoire shows around 54,000 clones, approximately 89% found once; its top ten account for approximately 8.4%. Sequencing was carried out using PBMCs. Source of these receptors: a woman between 18 and 29 years old in good health and CMV-seropositive. The CDR3 runs from the conserved cysteine through the conserved F or W. The order of the fields is V gene, CDR3 protein.

V: TRBV7-2; CDR3: CASSFRDTQYF
V: TRBV6-5; CDR3: CASSYTGGTYNEQFF
V: TRBV19; CDR3: CASSIGLGGTEAFF
V: TRBV7-2; CDR3: CASSLRQGAGNTGELFF
V: TRBV2; CDR3: CASRGEAGELFF
V: TRBV2; CDR3: CARSMTGNYGYTF
V: TRBV28; CDR3: CASSFRHLGTEAFF
V: TRBV7-3; CDR3: CASSLDRDQPQHF
V: TRBV4-2; CDR3: CASSPSQSRAGGGGANVLTF
V: TRBV5-4; CDR3: CASSLALYPSGANVLTF
V: TRBV19; CDR3: CASASGGGARSEKLFF
V: TRBV29-1; CDR3: CSIRQGARYEQYF